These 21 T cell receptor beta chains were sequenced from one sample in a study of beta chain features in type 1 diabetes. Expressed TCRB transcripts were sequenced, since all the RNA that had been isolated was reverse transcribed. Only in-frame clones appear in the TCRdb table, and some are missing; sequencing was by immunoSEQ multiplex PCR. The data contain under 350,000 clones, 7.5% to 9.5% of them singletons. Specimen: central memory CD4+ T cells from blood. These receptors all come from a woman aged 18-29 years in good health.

CDR3 DNA: TGTGCCACCCGGACTCTAGCCAAAAACATTCAGTACTTC. This gives the protein CATRTLAKNIQYF. The genes are TRBV19 and TRBJ2-4, with D tentatively TRBD2 (5 bases). Trimming took off 10 bases at V and 0 bases at J, with 10 bases between the two ends. The CDR3 runs 13 residues. From germline, CDR1 is LNHDA and CDR2 SQIVND (reference sequence).

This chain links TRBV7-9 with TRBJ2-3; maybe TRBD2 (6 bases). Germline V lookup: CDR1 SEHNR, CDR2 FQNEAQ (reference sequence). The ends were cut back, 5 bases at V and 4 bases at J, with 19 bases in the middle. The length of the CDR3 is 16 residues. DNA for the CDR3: TGTGCCAGCAGCCCCGTCCGTGGAGGGCCGGCAGATACGCAGTATTTT. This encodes CASSPVRGGPADTQYF.

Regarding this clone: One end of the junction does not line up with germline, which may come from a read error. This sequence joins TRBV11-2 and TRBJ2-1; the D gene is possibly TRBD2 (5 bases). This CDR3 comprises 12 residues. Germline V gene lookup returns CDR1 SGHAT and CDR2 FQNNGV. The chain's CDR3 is CASTLVQTGQFF. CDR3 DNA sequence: TGTGCCAGCACCTTAGTGCAGACGGGACAGTTCTTC.

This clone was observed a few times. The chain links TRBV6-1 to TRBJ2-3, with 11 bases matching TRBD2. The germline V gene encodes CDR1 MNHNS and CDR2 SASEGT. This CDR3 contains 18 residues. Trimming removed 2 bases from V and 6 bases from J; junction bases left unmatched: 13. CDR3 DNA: TGTGCCAGCAGTGAATGGTTGATAGCGGGGGGGAGGCAGGATACGCAGTATTTT. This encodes CASSEWLIAGGRQDTQYF.

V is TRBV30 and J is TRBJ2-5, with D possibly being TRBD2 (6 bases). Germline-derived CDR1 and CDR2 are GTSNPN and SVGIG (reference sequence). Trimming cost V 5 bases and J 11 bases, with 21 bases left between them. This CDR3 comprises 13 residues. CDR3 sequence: CAWGIKGTSSQYF. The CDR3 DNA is TGTGCCTGGGGTATAAAAGGGACTTCGAGTCAGTACTTC.

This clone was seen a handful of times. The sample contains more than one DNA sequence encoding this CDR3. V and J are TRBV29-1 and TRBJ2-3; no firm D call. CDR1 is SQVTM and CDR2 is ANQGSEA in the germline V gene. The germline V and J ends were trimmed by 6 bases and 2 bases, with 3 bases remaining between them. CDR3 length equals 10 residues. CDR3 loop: CSVDTDTQYF. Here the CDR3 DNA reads TGCAGCGTGGACACAGATACGCAGTATTTT.

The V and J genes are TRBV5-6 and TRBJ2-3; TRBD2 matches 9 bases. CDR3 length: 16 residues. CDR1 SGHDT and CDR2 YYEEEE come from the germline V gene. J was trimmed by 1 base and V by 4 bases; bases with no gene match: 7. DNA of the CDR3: TGTGCCAGCAGCACAAACCCTAGCGGGGGCACAGATACGCAGTATTTT. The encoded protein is CASSTNPSGGTDTQYF.

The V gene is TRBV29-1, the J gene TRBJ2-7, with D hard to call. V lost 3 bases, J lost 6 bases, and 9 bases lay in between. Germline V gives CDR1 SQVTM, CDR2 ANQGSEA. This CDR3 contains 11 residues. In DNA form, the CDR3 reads TGCAGCGTTGATGTTTATGCCGAGCAGTACTTC. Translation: CSVDVYAEQYF.

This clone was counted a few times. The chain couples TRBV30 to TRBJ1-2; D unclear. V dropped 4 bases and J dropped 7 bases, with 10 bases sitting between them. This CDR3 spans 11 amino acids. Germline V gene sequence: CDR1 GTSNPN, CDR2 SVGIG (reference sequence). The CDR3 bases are TGTGCCTGGAAGAAGGGAGCTGGCTACACCTTC. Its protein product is CAWKKGAGYTF.

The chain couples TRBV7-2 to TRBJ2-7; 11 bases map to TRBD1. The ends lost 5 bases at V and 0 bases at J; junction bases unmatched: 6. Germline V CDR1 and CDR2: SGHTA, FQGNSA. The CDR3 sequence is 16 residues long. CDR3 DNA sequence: TGTGCCAGCAGCCAAGCCGGGACAGGGGGCTCCTACGAGCAGTACTTC. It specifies CASSQAGTGGSYEQYF.

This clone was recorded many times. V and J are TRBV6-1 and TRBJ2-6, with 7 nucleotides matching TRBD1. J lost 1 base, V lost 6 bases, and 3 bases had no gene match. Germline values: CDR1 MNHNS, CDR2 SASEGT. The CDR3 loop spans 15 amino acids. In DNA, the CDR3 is TGTGCCAGCAGGGCACAGGGGTCTGGGGCCAACGTCCTGACTTTC. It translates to CASRAQGSGANVLTF.

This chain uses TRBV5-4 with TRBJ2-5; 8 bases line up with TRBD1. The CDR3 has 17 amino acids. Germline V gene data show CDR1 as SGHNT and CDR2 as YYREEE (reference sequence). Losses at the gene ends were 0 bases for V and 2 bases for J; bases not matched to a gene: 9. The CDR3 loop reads CASSLVGGRGRQETQYF. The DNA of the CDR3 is TGTGCCAGCAGCTTGGTTGGGGGCAGGGGGCGTCAAGAGACCCAGTACTTC.

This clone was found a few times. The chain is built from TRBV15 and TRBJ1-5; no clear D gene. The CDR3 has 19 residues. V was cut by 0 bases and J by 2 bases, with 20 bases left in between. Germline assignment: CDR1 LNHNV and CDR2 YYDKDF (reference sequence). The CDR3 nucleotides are TGTGCCACCAGCAGAGATCTGGCTCTTGGGCAGCGGGGCAATCAGCCCCAGCATTTT. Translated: CATSRDLALGQRGNQPQHF.

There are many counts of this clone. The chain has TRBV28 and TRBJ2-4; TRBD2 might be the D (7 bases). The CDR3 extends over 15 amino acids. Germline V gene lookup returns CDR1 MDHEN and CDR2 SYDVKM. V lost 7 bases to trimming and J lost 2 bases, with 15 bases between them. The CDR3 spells CASTPGGASKNIQYF. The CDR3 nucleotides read TGTGCCAGCACGCCGGGGGGCGCGTCCAAAAACATTCAGTACTTC.

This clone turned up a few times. CDR3 in DNA: TGTGCCAGCAGCTTAGAGGGCAGGCCGAACACTGAAGCTTTCTTT. Translating it yields CASSLEGRPNTEAFF. This rearrangement joins TRBV7-9 to TRBJ1-1; D remains unclear. Trimming left V 1 base short and J 1 base short, with 10 bases between. Per the germline V gene, CDR1 is SEHNR and CDR2 is FQNEAQ (reference sequence). The CDR3 runs to 15 residues. The full variable domain, rest sourced from reference TRBV7-9 and TRBJ1-1, is DTGVSQNPRHKITKRGQNVTFRCDPISEHNRLYWYRQTLGQGPEFLTYFQNEAQLEKSRLLSDRFSAERPKGSFSTLEIQRTEQGDSAMYLCASSLEGRPNTEAFFGQGTRLTVV.

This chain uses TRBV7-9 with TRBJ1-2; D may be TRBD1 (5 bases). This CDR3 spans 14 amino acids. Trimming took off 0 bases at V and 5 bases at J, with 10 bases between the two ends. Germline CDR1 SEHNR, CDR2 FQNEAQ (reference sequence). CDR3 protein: CASSLAWGLYGYTF. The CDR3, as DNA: TGTGCCAGCAGCTTAGCTTGGGGCCTTTATGGCTACACCTTC.

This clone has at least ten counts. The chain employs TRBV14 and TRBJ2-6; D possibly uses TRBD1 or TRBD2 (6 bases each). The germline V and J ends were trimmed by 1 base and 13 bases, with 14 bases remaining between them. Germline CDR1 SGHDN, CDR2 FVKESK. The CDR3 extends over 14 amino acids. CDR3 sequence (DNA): TGTGCCAGCAGCCAAGTAAGGGGGGCCCCGGTCCTGACTTTC. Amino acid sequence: CASSQVRGAPVLTF. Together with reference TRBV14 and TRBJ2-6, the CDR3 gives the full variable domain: EAGVTQFPSHSVIEKGQTVTLRCDPISGHDNLYWYRRVMGKEIKFLLHFVKESKQDESGMPNNRFLAERTGGTYSTLKVQPAELEDSGVYFCASSQVRGAPVLTFGAGSRLTVL.

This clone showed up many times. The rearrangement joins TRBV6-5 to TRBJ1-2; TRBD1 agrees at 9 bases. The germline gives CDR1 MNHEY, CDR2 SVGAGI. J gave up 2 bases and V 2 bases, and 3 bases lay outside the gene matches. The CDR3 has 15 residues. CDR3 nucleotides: TGTGCCAGCAGTTACCGCGGACAGGGGAACTATGGCTACACCTTC. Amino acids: CASSYRGQGNYGYTF.

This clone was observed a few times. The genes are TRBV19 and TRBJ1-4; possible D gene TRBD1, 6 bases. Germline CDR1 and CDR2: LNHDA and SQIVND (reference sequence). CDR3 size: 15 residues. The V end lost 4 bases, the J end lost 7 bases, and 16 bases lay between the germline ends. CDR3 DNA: TGTGCCAGTAGTAAACAACAGGGAGGAGGTGAAAAACTGTTTTTT. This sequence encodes CASSKQQGGGEKLFF.

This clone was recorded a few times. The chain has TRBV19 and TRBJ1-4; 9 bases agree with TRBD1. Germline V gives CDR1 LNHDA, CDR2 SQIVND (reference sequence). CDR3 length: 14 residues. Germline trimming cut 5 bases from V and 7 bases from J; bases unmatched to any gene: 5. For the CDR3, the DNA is TGTGCCAGTAGTTGGGGACAGGGACCTGAAAAACTGTTTTTT. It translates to CASSWGQGPEKLFF. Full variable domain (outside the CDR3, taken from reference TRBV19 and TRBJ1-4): DGGITQSPKYLFRKEGQNVTLSCEQNLNHDAMYWYRQDPGQGLRLIYYSQIVNDFQKGDIAEGYSVSREKKESFPLTVTSAQKNPTAFYLCASSWGQGPEKLFFGSGTQLSVL.

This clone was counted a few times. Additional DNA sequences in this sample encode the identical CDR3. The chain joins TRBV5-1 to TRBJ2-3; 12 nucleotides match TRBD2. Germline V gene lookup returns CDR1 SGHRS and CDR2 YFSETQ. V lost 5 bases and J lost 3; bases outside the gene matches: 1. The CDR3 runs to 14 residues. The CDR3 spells CASRTSGSTDTQYF. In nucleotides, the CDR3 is TGCGCCAGCAGGACTAGCGGGAGTACAGATACGCAGTATTTT. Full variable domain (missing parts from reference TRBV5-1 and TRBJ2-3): KAGVTQTPRYLIKTRGQQVTLSCSPISGHRSVSWYQQTPGQGLQFLFEYFSETQRNKGNFPGRFSGRQFSNSRSEMNVSTLELGDSALYLCASRTSGSTDTQYFGPGTRLTVL.